The entry that follows covers one T cell receptor (beta chain) sequence. It lacks a known antigen. No base quality information exists; no much larger clone differs at one position. Using the deep immunoSEQ assay, TCR CDR3 regions were amplified from genomic DNA by multiplex PCR. Extracted genomic DNA from each cell subset was distributed evenly across all wells of several immunoSEQ 96-well plates, and each plate was treated as a replicate. For sorted subsets, each replicate PCR was loaded with 150 to 250 ng genomic DNA, equivalent to 32,000 or so T cell genomes. Purified libraries were measured with a Qubit 3.0 fluorometer, size-checked on a Bioanalyzer 2100, and measured again with the KAPA Library Quantification kit. Every immunoSEQ 96-well plate was sequenced on a dedicated single-read 150-cycle Illumina NextSeq 550 flow cell. Turning to the authors' computational methods: Because the immunoSEQ output held only junctional sequences and lacked quality scores, the filtering could not match the filtering applied to full-length reads. Sequences were annotated with PyIR, a Python wrapper for IgBLAST v1.9, using IMGT germline references to assign V/J genes and CDR3. Reads were removed for weak V/J assignments (E-value above 1e-6), missing CDR3, stop codons, out-of-frame junctions, or ambiguous translated residues. V3J clonotypes were defined by identical inferred V gene, J gene, and CDR3 amino acid sequence. Percentage overlap between repertoires was computed as shared unique clonotypes divided by the size of the smaller repertoire. Richness of each repertoire was evaluated using RTK rarefaction, the Chao1 estimator, and Recon v2.1 estimates of unobserved clonotypes. Generation probabilities for all TCRbeta clonotypes obtained by the gDNA method from four donors were computed using OLGA. The clones in this table, taken by TCRdb from immuneACCESS, are in-frame only. Not every clone is retained; where verified, under half of the shortfall comes from an unresolved V gene, and the cause of the rest is unknown. The V and J calls and clone size were taken over from that table, and D and trimming were inferred from the DNA. This sample lists some 2,400,000 clones; approximately 96% were detected once. The ten largest clonotypes hold roughly 0.13% of the sample.

Donors were healthy HIV-negative adults with no recently reported acute infections or vaccinations. Only Caucasian adults living in Nashville, Tennessee, USA were represented among the donors. CD4+ T cells were enriched by magnetic negative selection, after which naive cells were positively selected on CD45RA and the negative fraction was taken as the memory subset. Blood was collected by leukapheresis, and PBMCs were isolated by Ficoll-Histopaque density gradient centrifugation and then cryopreserved in liquid nitrogen vapor phase. Analytical flow cytometry was used to check the purity and quantity of each magnetically sorted T cell population. Genomic DNA was isolated from every sorted fraction and measured by UV absorbance on a Nanodrop 2000c. V and J lose 0 bases and 4 bases, and a span of 10 bases separates them. Including the terminal cysteine and phenylalanine, the CDR3 comprises 15 residues. This entry keeps only the CDR3 DNA: 45 bases, framed from base 1. Sequences MNHNS (CDR1) and SASEGT (CDR2) are obtained from the germline V gene.

The sample originates from a study of shared clonotypes between healthy human individuals (dated by TCRdb to about 2020). About the investigation overall: The cohort comprised two women and a few men aged 18 to 49 years. For each donor, CD4 naive and CD4 memory were each run on three plates, CD8 naive on two plates, and CD8 memory on one plate. To estimate repertoire size and how much clonotypes are shared between individuals, the study performed deep sequencing of blood TCR repertoires from a handful of healthy adults. Different laboratories and diverse techniques were used to prepare libraries and sequence TCR repertoires, to increase sequencing depth and limit assay-specific biases. Per donor, leukapheresis produced somewhere between about 0.94 and 9.5 billion PBMCs. The study at large found these results: Estimated clonotype richness was generally larger for naive than for memory subsets. Pairwise subsampling led to the expectation that sequencing depth would affect the degree of clonotype sharing among donors. Incomplete sequencing was indicated by rarefaction of sorted-subset datasets, despite the large sequencing depth. Sharing across several donors was observed for approximately 5% of naive CD4, under 4% of naive CD8, 2.3% of memory CD4, and less than 0.45% of memory CD8 clonotypes. Sampling was limited to blood, and TCR repertoires in tissue likely differ from TCR repertoires in blood. Because the study included only a small number of donors, the genetic and exposure-history diversity represented was limited. Compared with non-shared clonotypes, clonotypes shared by all four sorted-subset donors had higher generation probabilities.

Sequencing was performed on naive CD4+ T cells sorted from blood. The cell subset or site label corresponds to: CD45RA+ positively selected. The receptor comes from a man between 18 and 35 years old in good health. The chain links TRBV6-1 with TRBJ1-5, with no confidently assigned D gene. The CDR3 region reads CASSEALVTNQPQHF. The nucleotides read TGTGCCAGCAGTGAAGCGCTAGTTACTAATCAGCCCCAGCATTTT.